This T cell receptor (beta chain) was documented in a study of blood T cell repertoires in COVID-19. Study-level information: Sites across the United States, Italy and Spain contributed samples from acute and convalescent COVID-19.

The authors' processing: Reference gene primer amplification gave nucleated cell count estimates. TCRdb's copy holds only in-frame clones and misses some; the assay was immunoSEQ multiplex PCR. D and trimming were read from the DNA, whereas the V and J calls and clone size are those reported in that table. The repertoire consists of about 200,000 clones, with over 75% occurring once and the leading ten covering over 7%. Residents of approximately 25 US areas, aged 18 to 89 years, made up the participants. The germline CDR1 and CDR2 sequences are ENHRY and SYGVKD. The CDR3 consists of 14 residues. V gave up 8 bases and J gave up 0 bases, with 10 bases separating them.

Sequencing input: PBMCs or T cells enriched from blood (not recorded which). This clonotype originated in a woman aged 35 to 49 with acute COVID-19. This rearrangement joins TRBV10-3 to TRBJ2-2, with D perhaps matching TRBD1 (5 bases). The CDR3 DNA reads TGTGCCATCCTTCAGGGCCCGAACACCGGGGAGCTGTTTTTT. Its translation: CAILQGPNTGELFF.